This TCR beta chain was retrieved from a study of shared clonotypes between healthy human individuals. CDR3 length: 12 residues. Per the germline V gene, CDR1 is SGHRS and CDR2 is YFSETQ. The germline V and J ends were trimmed by 2 bases and 6 bases, with 6 bases remaining between them. Using immunoSEQ multiplex PCR, the repertoire was profiled, and TCRdb retains in-frame clones only, with some absent. The sample includes about 2.3 million clones, more than 80% of them seen just once. This clone was recorded a few times. The sample consisted of naive CD4+ T cells from PBMCs. The subset denotes: CD45RA+ positively selected. This receptor was obtained from a man between 18 and 35 years old in good health. Some clones in this sample may be carry-over from other donors' samples. The chain joins TRBV5-1 to TRBJ1-5, with D uncertain. CDR3 in amino acids: CASSFESQPQHF. The CDR3 DNA is TGCGCCAGCAGCTTCGAATCTCAGCCCCAGCATTTT.